This T cell receptor (beta chain) was recorded in a study of shared clonotypes between healthy human individuals. Study-wide findings and caveats: Between several donors, naive CD4 clonotypes were shared at a level of approximately 5%. Richness estimates generally favored naive over memory subsets.

This CDR3 has 14 amino acids. Germline loops: CDR1 SNHLY, CDR2 FYNNEI. The table came from immunoSEQ multiplex PCR; TCRdb's copy has only in-frame clones and leaves some out. The sample yields approximately 700,000 clones, roughly 73% seen once. For this clone: What it binds is not known.

The source of this sequence is a woman aged 25 to 39 in good health. This chain uses TRBV2 with TRBJ2-5; TRBD2 matches 8 bases. The J call may be mistaken, given a closer DNA end match to TRBJ2-7. Material for sequencing was memory CD4+ T cells sorted from blood. Subset: CD45RA-negative fraction. CDR3 protein: CASRETSVPYEQYF. Written as DNA, the CDR3 is TGTGCCAGCAGGGAGACTAGCGTCCCCTACGAGCAGTACTTC.